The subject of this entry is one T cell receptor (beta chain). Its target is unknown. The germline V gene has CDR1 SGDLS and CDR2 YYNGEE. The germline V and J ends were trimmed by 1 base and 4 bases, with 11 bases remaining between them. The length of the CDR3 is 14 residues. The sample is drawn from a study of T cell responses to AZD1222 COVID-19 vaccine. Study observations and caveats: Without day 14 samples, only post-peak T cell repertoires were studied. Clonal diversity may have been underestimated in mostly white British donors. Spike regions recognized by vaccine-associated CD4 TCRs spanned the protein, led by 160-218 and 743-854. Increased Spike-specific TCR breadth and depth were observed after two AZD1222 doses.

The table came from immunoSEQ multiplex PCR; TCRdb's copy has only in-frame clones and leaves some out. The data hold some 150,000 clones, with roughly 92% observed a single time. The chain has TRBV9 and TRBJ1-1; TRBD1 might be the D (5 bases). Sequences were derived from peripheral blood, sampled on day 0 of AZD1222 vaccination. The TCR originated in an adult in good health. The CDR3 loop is CASSVQGEGTEAFF. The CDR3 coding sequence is TGTGCCAGCAGCGTACAGGGAGAGGGCACTGAAGCTTTCTTT.